The sequence of this TCR beta chain was determined in a study of blood T cells in healthy people across ages. Per the germline V gene, CDR1 is SGHAT and CDR2 is FQNNGV. V lost 5 bases and J lost 1; bases outside the gene matches: 12. This CDR3 spans 18 amino acids. Then a second PCR, running roughly 7 to 11 cycles, was carried out with a sample-barcoded 5' primer and a J-beta primer mix. TCRdb re-analysed the 5' RACE reads in MiXCR, keeping a single row per CDR3 protein. The sample records 980,000 or so distinct CDR3 sequences, roughly 50% being singletons. This chain connects TRBV11-2 to TRBJ2-2, with 8 bases that match TRBD2. The sample comprised blood. The sequence was obtained from a man between 25 and 39 years old in good health. CDR3 DNA sequence: TGTGCCAGCAGCCTCCGGTCCGGGGGGGCTCGGAACACCGGGGAGCTGTTTTTT. It encodes CASSLRSGGARNTGELFF.